This is a list of T cell receptor beta chains from one sample in a study of blood T cell repertoires in COVID-19. The table came from immunoSEQ multiplex PCR; TCRdb's copy has only in-frame clones and leaves some out. Here the sample spans fewer than 350,000 clones, approximately 91% being singletons. Material for sequencing was PBMCs or T cells enriched from blood (not recorded which). The receptors originated from a man aged 55 to 70 who had recovered from COVID-19. CDR3s include the opening cysteine and the closing phenylalanine or tryptophan. Each record gives: clone size, V gene, J gene, D gene, CDR3 DNA, CDR3 protein. D genes are given only for firm matches. Clone size appears in some rows only: once, few, many, or a class for an expanded clone.

size: -
V: TRBV27
J: TRBJ2-1
D: TRBD2
DNA: TGTGCCAGCAGTTCGGGGGGGGCAGGGTTCAATGAGCAGTTCTTC
CDR3: CASSSGGAGFNEQFF

size: -
V: TRBV6-1
J: TRBJ1-3
D: TRBD1
DNA: TGTGCCAGCAGTGGAGTCCACGGACAGGTCTTATGGGGAAACACCATATATTTT
CDR3: CASSGVHGQVLWGNTIYF

size: -
V: TRBV6-1
J: TRBJ1-3
D: -
DNA: TGTGCCAGCAGTGAGCAGGGCTACTCTGGAAACACCATATATTTT
CDR3: CASSEQGYSGNTIYF

size: -
V: TRBV7-8
J: TRBJ2-5
D: TRBD1
DNA: TGTGCCAGCAGCTTAGCAGCTCAGGGGGCGCGGGAGACCCAGTACTTC
CDR3: CASSLAAQGARETQYF

size: -
V: TRBV5-1
J: TRBJ1-4
D: -
DNA: TGCGCCAGCAGCTTGGACAGGGCAACTAATGAAAAACTGTTTTTT
CDR3: CASSLDRATNEKLFF

size: -
V: TRBV6-5
J: TRBJ1-1
D: -
DNA: TGTGCCAGCCCCGCCAGGGATCGGACTGAAGCTTTCTTT
CDR3: CASPARDRTEAFF

size: once
V: TRBV6-2/TRBV6-3
J: TRBJ2-7
D: TRBD2
DNA: TGTGCCAGCAGCCCGAGCGGGAGTAGGTCCTACGAGCAGTACTTC
CDR3: CASSPSGSRSYEQYF

size: -
V: TRBV19
J: TRBJ1-5
D: -
DNA: TGTGCCAGTAGAAATCGGCAGGCGGGACGGCAGCCCCAGCATTTT
CDR3: CASRNRQAGRQPQHF

size: -
V: TRBV7-2
J: TRBJ2-2
D: -
DNA: TGTGCCAGCAGCTTATTCGGGGAGATAAACACCGGGGAGCTGTTTTTT
CDR3: CASSLFGEINTGELFF

size: -
V: TRBV21-1
J: TRBJ2-7
D: -
DNA: TGTGCCAGCAGCAGTCTAGCGGGAGTTTTCTACGAGCAGTACTTC
CDR3: CASSSLAGVFYEQYF

size: -
V: TRBV7-2
J: TRBJ2-7
D: TRBD2
DNA: TGTGCCAGCAGCTTTTCCGCGGCCGGGACTAGCTCCTACGAGCAGTACTTC
CDR3: CASSFSAAGTSSYEQYF

size: -
V: TRBV7-9
J: TRBJ2-3
D: -
DNA: TGTGCCAGCAGCTTTACCCGCGCGACAGATACGCAGTATTTT
CDR3: CASSFTRATDTQYF

size: few
V: TRBV7-7
J: TRBJ1-1
D: TRBD1
DNA: TGTGCTAGCAGCTTAGGGACAGACACTGAAGCTTTCTTT
CDR3: CASSLGTDTEAFF

size: -
V: TRBV12-3/TRBV12-4
J: TRBJ1-4
D: -
DNA: TGTGCCAGCAGTTTAATGTCCCGTGAAAAACTGTTTTTT
CDR3: CASSLMSREKLFF

size: -
V: TRBV19
J: TRBJ2-1
D: -
DNA: TGTGCCAGTAGTATAGCAGGGGCTAGCGGAAACAATGAGCAGTTCTTC
CDR3: CASSIAGASGNNEQFF

size: -
V: TRBV19
J: TRBJ2-3
D: -
DNA: TGTGCCAGTAGTATAAGGGGGGGGCCGACTAGCACAGATACGCAGTATTTT
CDR3: CASSIRGGPTSTDTQYF

size: -
V: TRBV27
J: TRBJ2-2
D: TRBD2
DNA: TGTGCCAGCAGCTGGGCGGGACTAGCGGGAGAGGGGGAGCTGTTTTTT
CDR3: CASSWAGLAGEGELFF

size: -
V: TRBV4-2
J: TRBJ2-1
D: TRBD2
DNA: TGTGCCAGCAGCCAAGCTTCCGGGACTAGCGGATACAATGAGCAGTTCTTC
CDR3: CASSQASGTSGYNEQFF

size: -
V: TRBV5-1
J: TRBJ1-1
D: -
DNA: TGCGCCAGCAGCTTAGTCATAATGGGGGCGAGGACTGAAGCTTTCTTT
CDR3: CASSLVIMGARTEAFF

size: -
V: TRBV11-1
J: TRBJ2-1
D: -
DNA: TGTGCCAGCAGCGTGGGACATTCCTACAATGAGCAGTTCTTC
CDR3: CASSVGHSYNEQFF

size: -
V: TRBV18
J: TRBJ1-3
D: -
DNA: TGTGCCAGCTCACCAGGACAGCCCAACTCTGGAAACACCATATATTTT
CDR3: CASSPGQPNSGNTIYF

size: -
V: TRBV7-2
J: TRBJ1-2
D: -
DNA: TGTGCCAGCAGCCCCCAAGGAGGACCTTTTAACTATGGCTACACCTTC
CDR3: CASSPQGGPFNYGYTF

size: -
V: TRBV5-1
J: TRBJ1-2
D: TRBD1
DNA: TGCGCCAGCAGCTTGGTGACAGGGGGCTATGGCTACACCTTC
CDR3: CASSLVTGGYGYTF

size: once
V: TRBV4-1
J: TRBJ1-1
D: TRBD1
DNA: TGCGCCAGCAGCCGTGAAGGGACAGGGAACACTGAAGCTTTCTTT
CDR3: CASSREGTGNTEAFF

size: once
V: TRBV4-2
J: TRBJ1-5
D: -
DNA: TGTGCCAGCAGCCAAGATGAGGGGGATCAGCCCCAGCATTTT
CDR3: CASSQDEGDQPQHF

size: -
V: TRBV18
J: TRBJ1-2
D: TRBD1
DNA: TGTGCCAGCTCACCGCAGGGGGAGACTGGCTACACCTTC
CDR3: CASSPQGETGYTF

size: -
V: TRBV2
J: TRBJ2-3
D: TRBD2
DNA: TGTGCCAGCAGTGGGGCTAGCGGCCTCATGGGAGATACGCAGTATTTT
CDR3: CASSGASGLMGDTQYF

size: -
V: TRBV7-9
J: TRBJ2-1
D: TRBD2
DNA: TGTGCCAGCAGCTCGACAGCGGGGTACTACAATGAGCAGTTCTTC
CDR3: CASSSTAGYYNEQFF

size: -
V: TRBV30
J: TRBJ2-1
D: TRBD2
DNA: TGTGCCTGGATTCGGGAGGGGCGCATCAATGAGCAGTTCTTC
CDR3: CAWIREGRINEQFF

size: -
V: TRBV9
J: TRBJ2-7
D: TRBD1
DNA: TGTGCCAGCAGTCCGGGACAGATGATGTACGAGCAGTACTTC
CDR3: CASSPGQMMYEQYF

size: -
V: TRBV7-3
J: TRBJ2-6
D: -
DNA: TGTGCCAGCAGCTTTTTTGCGAGCTCTGGGGCCAACGTCCTGACTTTC
CDR3: CASSFFASSGANVLTF

size: -
V: TRBV24-1
J: TRBJ2-7
D: TRBD1
DNA: TGTGCCACCACAATACGGACAGGGGGGTTGTACGAGCAGTACTTC
CDR3: CATTIRTGGLYEQYF

size: -
V: TRBV28
J: TRBJ1-5
D: -
DNA: TGTGCCAGCAGTCCGCAGGGATACCAGCCCCAGCATTTT
CDR3: CASSPQGYQPQHF

size: -
V: TRBV4-3
J: TRBJ1-4
D: TRBD1
DNA: TGCGCCAGCAGCCCGGGGACAGGGGTTAATGAAAAACTGTTTTTT
CDR3: CASSPGTGVNEKLFF

size: -
V: TRBV5-6
J: TRBJ2-5
D: TRBD1
DNA: TGTGCCAGCAGCTGGGGGACAGGGAAAGAGACCCAGTACTTC
CDR3: CASSWGTGKETQYF

size: -
V: TRBV29-1
J: TRBJ2-7
D: -
DNA: TGCAGCGTTGCCCCTCCCTACGAGCAGTACTTC
CDR3: CSVAPPYEQYF

size: -
V: TRBV5-4
J: TRBJ1-1
D: -
DNA: TGTGCCAGCAGCTTTATAGGACTTACGAACACTGAAGCTTTCTTT
CDR3: CASSFIGLTNTEAFF

size: -
V: TRBV24-1
J: TRBJ2-2
D: TRBD2
DNA: TGTGCCACCAGTATAGCGGGAGTCGATACCGGGGAGCTGTTTTTT
CDR3: CATSIAGVDTGELFF

size: -
V: TRBV7-9
J: TRBJ1-2
D: -
DNA: TGTGCCAGCAGCTTAGCCTCGGGGGGCCGGGGCTACACCTTC
CDR3: CASSLASGGRGYTF

size: -
V: TRBV20-1
J: TRBJ1-2
D: -
DNA: TGCAGTGCTAGTCTCCGTACGGGGTATGGCTACACCTTC
CDR3: CSASLRTGYGYTF

size: -
V: TRBV18
J: TRBJ2-1
D: TRBD2
DNA: TGTGCCAGCTCACCGCAAGCGGGGGCGGTTTACAATGAGCAGTTCTTC
CDR3: CASSPQAGAVYNEQFF

size: -
V: TRBV2
J: TRBJ2-3
D: -
DNA: TGTGCCAGCAGCCGACCGACAGGTACCACAGATACGCAGTATTTT
CDR3: CASSRPTGTTDTQYF

size: once
V: TRBV30
J: TRBJ1-2
D: TRBD1
DNA: TGTGCCTGGAGTATCGGGACAGGGGGCGCCTATGGCTACACCTTC
CDR3: CAWSIGTGGAYGYTF

size: -
V: TRBV19
J: TRBJ2-7
D: -
DNA: TGTGCCAGTAGTGAGCGAACAGGGAAGGCCTACGAGCAGTACTTC
CDR3: CASSERTGKAYEQYF

size: -
V: TRBV4-1
J: TRBJ2-1
D: TRBD2
DNA: TGCGCCAGCAGCCAAGTGACTAGCGGATCCTACAATGAGCAGTTCTTC
CDR3: CASSQVTSGSYNEQFF

size: -
V: TRBV19
J: TRBJ1-6
D: -
DNA: TGTGCCAGTAGTATTTACCCGGCCCAGCGAGGGTCACCCCTCCACTTT
CDR3: CASSIYPAQRGSPLHF

size: -
V: TRBV7-2
J: TRBJ2-2
D: -
DNA: TGTGCCAGCAGCTTTCTACCTAACGGCGGGGAGCTGTTTTTT
CDR3: CASSFLPNGGELFF

size: -
V: TRBV7-2
J: TRBJ2-7
D: TRBD1
DNA: TGTGCCAGCAGCTCGCGAGGGACAGGGGGCTACGAGCAGTACTTC
CDR3: CASSSRGTGGYEQYF

size: once
V: TRBV28
J: TRBJ2-5
D: TRBD1
DNA: TGTGCCAGCAGCCCCCGGACAGGGGGCGTGAAGACCCAGTACTTC
CDR3: CASSPRTGGVKTQYF

size: -
V: TRBV2
J: TRBJ1-6
D: TRBD1
DNA: TGTGCCAGCAGGGAAAGACAGGGGACGAGTTCACCCCTCCACTTT
CDR3: CASRERQGTSSPLHF

size: few
V: TRBV5-1
J: TRBJ2-7
D: -
DNA: TGCGCCAGCAGCTTTGTTGGGCCCTACGAGCAGTACTTC
CDR3: CASSFVGPYEQYF

size: -
V: TRBV11-2
J: TRBJ2-1
D: TRBD2
DNA: TGTGCCAGCAGCTTATCGCTCGGCGGGAGGAACTACAATGAGCAGTTCTTC
CDR3: CASSLSLGGRNYNEQFF